This T cell receptor beta chain was captured by sequencing in a study of beta chain features in type 1 diabetes. Findings of the study overall: Any PCR bias toward short templates would affect both groups alike. Sequencing the cDNA could make cells with high TCR expression show up more than they should.

The sample holds a few counts of this clone. Its matching antigen is unknown. Its ends do not fully match the called genes, so a read error is possible. It was one heparinised blood draw, averaging about 116 mL, that each donor gave. Looked up from germline, CDR1 is SSHAT and CDR2 is FNYEAQ (reference sequence). CDR3 length equals 13 residues. Of the isolated RNA, all was reverse transcribed, and so the sequenced material was expressed TCRB transcripts. Assay: immunoSEQ multiplex PCR; the TCRdb copy retains only in-frame clones and omits some. The data hold a few hundred thousand clones, with roughly 13% observed a single time.

The rearrangement uses TRBV7-7 and TRBJ2-3, with a tentative D call TRBD1 (6 bases). The receptor comes from a man younger than 35 in good health. Sequencing was carried out using naive CD4+ T cells from blood. Here the CDR3 DNA reads TGTGCTAGCAGCTACACAGGGTCCGATACGCAGTATTTT. The encoded protein is CASSYTGSDTQYF.